Each of the 13 T cell receptor beta chains below was sequenced from the same sample in a study of T cell responses to AZD1222 COVID-19 vaccine. The method was immunoSEQ multiplex PCR; TCRdb's version includes in-frame clones alone and lacks a portion of them. The table lists fewer than 120,000 clones, 70% to 90% of them singletons. Material: peripheral blood, obtained on day 0 of AZD1222 vaccination. The receptors derive from an adult in good health.

This chain joins TRBV15 and TRBJ1-2; tentatively, D is TRBD1 (5 bases). CDR1 and CDR2 from the germline V gene are LNHNV and YYDKDF (reference sequence). CDR3 length: 13 residues. V was trimmed by 5 bases and J by 3 bases, leaving 10 bases between them. CDR3 sequence (DNA): TGTGCCACCAGCTTAGGGGCAGACTATGGCTACACCTTC. Protein sequence: CATSLGADYGYTF.

The chain employs TRBV10-1 and TRBJ1-5; no clear D. Trimming removed 6 bases from V and 5 bases from J, with 17 bases in between. The CDR3 sequence is 15 residues long. Looked up from germline, CDR1 is WNHNN and CDR2 is SYGVQD (reference sequence). The CDR3 protein is CASRPGEGIYQPQHF. The CDR3, as DNA: TGCGCCAGCAGACCAGGAGAGGGAATCTATCAGCCCCAGCATTTT.

The chain employs TRBV7-3 and TRBJ2-1; 7 positions match TRBD2. V shed 5 bases and J 6 bases; nucleotides not matched to a gene: 10. Germline V CDR1 and CDR2: SGHTA, FQGTGA. This CDR3 has 15 amino acids. In nucleotides, the CDR3 is TGTGCCAGCAGCCCCCGGGGAGGGACCGCCAATGAGCAGTTCTTC. It codes for CASSPRGGTANEQFF.

The gene calls are TRBV9 and TRBJ1-2; D is uncertain. Germline V gives CDR1 SGDLS, CDR2 YYNGEE. V was cut by 3 bases and J by 4 bases, with 13 bases left in between. CDR3 length: 14 residues. The CDR3, as DNA: TGTGCCAGCAGCGGACACGGGATCCCCTATGGCTACACCTTC. Encoded protein: CASSGHGIPYGYTF.

The chain has TRBV19 and TRBJ1-5; D unresolved. CDR1 is LNHDA and CDR2 is SQIVND in the germline V gene (reference sequence). This CDR3 spans 13 amino acids. The V and J ends lost 5 bases and 7 bases respectively, with 12 bases between them. The chain's CDR3 is CASSEGIGQPQHF. In DNA form, the CDR3 reads TGTGCCAGTAGTGAGGGTATCGGCCAGCCCCAGCATTTT.

This chain joins TRBV27 and TRBJ2-3, with 8 bases matching TRBD2. This CDR3 contains 16 residues. Germline V gene data show CDR1 as MNHEY and CDR2 as SMNVEV (reference sequence). V lost 5 bases, J lost 2 bases, and 9 bases stayed unmatched. CDR3 DNA: TGTGCCAGCAGTCCGCTCGGTAGCGGGGCCACAGATACGCAGTATTTT. Translating gives CASSPLGSGATDTQYF.

The CDR3 DNA reads TGCGCCAGCAGCTTGACGGGATCGGCTAGCGGGTATCCATACAATGAGCAGTTCTTC. This codes for CASSLTGSASGYPYNEQFF. J is TRBJ2-1 and V is TRBV5-1; 8 bases are a match to TRBD2. This CDR3 is 19 amino acids long. J lost 4 bases, V lost 1 base, and 16 bases had no gene match. Germline loops: CDR1 SGHRS, CDR2 YFSETQ.

The gene calls are TRBV19 and TRBJ1-5; TRBD1 might be the D (5 bases). The V end lost 4 bases, the J end lost 2 bases, and 12 bases lay between the germline ends. The CDR3 loop spans 15 amino acids. Germline V gene lookup returns CDR1 LNHDA and CDR2 SQIVND (reference sequence). The CDR3 loop is CASSTQGRGNQPQHF. CDR3 DNA: TGTGCCAGTAGTACTCAGGGTCGAGGCAATCAGCCCCAGCATTTT.

The V and J genes are TRBV18 and TRBJ2-4; D not certain. CDR3 length: 15 amino acids. Trimming took 3 bases from V and 0 from J, leaving 9 bases between them. In germline, CDR1 is KGHSH, CDR2 LQKENI. CDR3 amino acids: CASSPPSLAKNIQYF. For the CDR3, the DNA is TGTGCCAGCTCACCCCCCAGCTTAGCCAAAAACATTCAGTACTTC.

V gene TRBV7-9 combines with J gene TRBJ2-1, with 10 positions matching TRBD2. Germline V CDR1 and CDR2: SEHNR, FQNEAQ (reference sequence). The CDR3 contains 15 residues. The V gene end was trimmed by 5 bases and the J gene end by 12 bases; junction bases not matched to a gene: 13. As DNA, the CDR3 is TGTGCCAGCAGCCGGACTAGCGGCGCAGGCGGGCGGCAGTTCTTC. It specifies CASSRTSGAGGRQFF.

This chain joins TRBV7-2 and TRBJ2-1; no clear D. Germline-derived CDR1 and CDR2 are SGHTA and FQGNSA. Trimming stripped 0 bases from V and 5 bases from J, with 11 bases between. This CDR3 has 15 residues. In DNA, the CDR3 is TGTGCCAGCAGCTTAGCCCCGGGTCCTGACAATGAGCAGTTCTTC. Amino acids: CASSLAPGPDNEQFF.

CDR3 nucleotide sequence: TGTGCCAGTATCCTGAGGGGGAATGAGCAGTTCTTC. This sequence encodes CASILRGNEQFF. The chain couples TRBV19 to TRBJ2-1; perhaps TRBD1 as D (6 bases). CDR1 and CDR2 from the germline V gene are LNHDA and SQIVND (reference sequence). The CDR3 is made up of 12 amino acids. The V end was cut by 7 bases, the J end by 7 bases, with 11 bases between.

The chain employs TRBV4-1 and TRBJ2-4; D gene ambiguous. There are 11 residues in the CDR3. Germline loops: CDR1 MGHRA, CDR2 YSYEKL. Trimming left V 1 base short and J 6 bases short, with 1 base between. The CDR3 nucleotides are TGCGCCAGCAGCCAAGTAAACATTCAGTACTTC. Residues: CASSQVNIQYF.